These 31 T cell receptor beta chains were all obtained from the same sample, sequenced in a study of cytomegalovirus exposure and HLA in healthy donors (dated by TCRdb to the late 2010s). The method was the immunoSEQ multiplex PCR assay. For the multiplex PCR, a mixture combining 60 forward primers for TCR Vbeta segments and 13 reverse primers for TCR Jbeta segments was used. The immuneACCESS repertoire file appears here via TCRdb, limited to in-frame rearrangements. These files lack a portion of the clones; in checked studies, under half of the deficit traces to unresolved V genes, and the cause of the others is not known. Here the sample has approximately 200,000 clones; 70% to 85% occur a single time. The ten largest clones take up 0.098% of the sample. Specimen: PBMCs. These receptors all come from a boy aged 2-15 years in good health and CMV-seronegative.

The chain employs TRBV2 and TRBJ2-3, with TRBD2 matching 8 bases. V shed 6 bases and J 5 bases; nucleotides not matched to a gene: 7. CDR3 size: 14 residues. Germline CDR1 and CDR2: SNHLY and FYNNEI. Here the CDR3 reads CASRGGRGGDTQYF. The CDR3, as DNA: TGTGCCAGCAGGGGGGGACGGGGGGGAGATACGCAGTATTTT.

This clone was detected only a few times. V and J are TRBV2 and TRBJ1-2, with D hard to call. CDR3 length: 13 residues. V dropped 7 bases and J dropped 7 bases, with 16 bases sitting between them. Per germline, CDR1 SNHLY and CDR2 FYNNEI. CDR3 sequence reads: CASKRSEEGGYTF. Here the CDR3 DNA reads TGTGCCAGCAAACGGTCCGAGGAGGGTGGCTACACCTTC.

The genes are TRBV28 and TRBJ1-5; D remains unclear. Deletions cut 5 bases from V and 6 bases from J, with 17 bases between. This CDR3 comprises 15 residues. Germline CDR1 reads MDHEN; CDR2 reads SYDVKM. The CDR3 DNA sequence: TGTGCCAGCAGTCCGGGAGGGCGAAGTGGTCAGCCCCAGCATTTT. It encodes CASSPGGRSGQPQHF.

The rearrangement joins TRBV5-8 to TRBJ2-7; 8 bases are a match to TRBD1. This CDR3 spans 14 amino acids. Unmatched junction bases numbered 11, after V lost 6 bases and J lost 6 bases. Germline loops: CDR1 SGHTS, CDR2 YDEGEE. The DNA of the CDR3 is TGTGCCAGCATCTTCCAGGGGGCCCTCTCCGAGCAGTACTTC. Its translation: CASIFQGALSEQYF.

The chain uses TRBV5-1 and TRBJ2-7, with 7 nucleotides matching TRBD1. There are 17 residues in the CDR3. The junction had 16 bases not matched to a gene; V was cut back by 5 bases and J by 2 bases. Per germline, CDR1 SGHRS and CDR2 YFSETQ. This CDR3 reads CASRGPETGQDTYEQYF. CDR3 bases: TGCGCCAGCAGGGGTCCCGAGACCGGACAGGACACCTACGAGCAGTACTTC. Looking up the rest from reference TRBV5-1 and TRBJ2-7 gives the full variable domain: KAGVTQTPRYLIKTRGQQVTLSCSPISGHRSVSWYQQTPGQGLQFLFEYFSETQRNKGNFPGRFSGRQFSNSRSEMNVSTLELGDSALYLCASRGPETGQDTYEQYFGPGTRLTVT.

This clone was seen a few times. The chain joins TRBV18 to TRBJ2-5; TRBD1 matches at 9 bases. This CDR3 is 14 amino acids long. Germline trimming cut 3 bases from V and 3 bases from J; bases unmatched to any gene: 2. Per the germline V gene, CDR1 is KGHSH and CDR2 is LQKENI. CDR3 amino acids: CASSPRQGEETQYF. The CDR3 bases are TGTGCCAGCTCACCGAGACAGGGGGAAGAGACCCAGTACTTC. Combining the CDR3 with reference TRBV18 and TRBJ2-5 gives the whole variable domain NAGVMQNPRHLVRRRGQEARLRCSPMKGHSHVYWYRQLPEEGLKFMVYLQKENIIDESGMPKERFSAEFPKEGPSILRIQQVVRGDSAAYFCASSPRQGEETQYFGPGTRLLVL.

The sample holds a few counts of this clone. The chain joins TRBV18 to TRBJ2-7, with D perhaps TRBD1 (5 bases). The germline gives CDR1 KGHSH, CDR2 LQKENI. V was shortened by 2 bases and J by 3 bases, with 20 bases between the two germline ends. CDR3 size: 17 residues. The CDR3 is CASSPFKAGLGVYEQYF. CDR3 DNA: TGTGCCAGCTCACCATTTAAGGCAGGGTTAGGGGTCTACGAGCAGTACTTC.

The rearrangement uses TRBV6-6 and TRBJ1-4, with D possibly matching TRBD1 (5 bases). The length of the CDR3 is 15 residues. V was clipped by 0 bases and J by 8 bases, with 13 bases between them. CDR1 MNHNY and CDR2 SVGAGI come from the germline V gene (reference sequence). Here the CDR3 DNA reads TGTGCCAGCAGTTACTCGACTTTGGGGGGGGAAAAACTGTTTTTT. It specifies CASSYSTLGGEKLFF.

The chain has TRBV12-5 and TRBJ2-7, with 11 bases aligning to TRBD1. This CDR3 is 14 amino acids long. Germline CDR1 and CDR2: LGHNT and FRNRAP. The V gene end was trimmed by 6 bases and the J gene end by 4 bases; junction bases not matched to a gene: 5. CDR3 bases: TGTGCTAGTGGCAGGGGGACAGGGGGATACGAGCAGTACTTC. Translating gives CASGRGTGGYEQYF.

The sample holds a few counts of this clone. The rearrangement uses TRBV2 and TRBJ1-1, with a tentative D call TRBD1 (5 bases). This CDR3 has 12 residues. The germline V gene encodes CDR1 SNHLY and CDR2 FYNNEI. V was pared by 8 bases and J by 6 bases, with 13 bases between. Written as DNA, the CDR3 is TGTGCCAGCGGCCCATCCAGGGCTGAAGCTTTCTTT. This translates into CASGPSRAEAFF.

The chain recombines TRBV6-5 with TRBJ2-7; a weak D match, TRBD1 (6 bases). The V gene's germline CDR1 is MNHEY and CDR2 SVGAGI. Deletions cut 0 bases from V and 2 bases from J, with 14 bases between. The length of the CDR3 is 16 residues. The CDR3, as DNA: TGTGCCAGCAGTTACTCCAGGGGAGTCTTGACCTACGAGCAGTACTTC. Its translation: CASSYSRGVLTYEQYF.

This clone was observed once. The V and J genes are TRBV28 and TRBJ1-2; D is unresolved. The V gene's germline CDR1 is MDHEN and CDR2 SYDVKM. The V end was cut by 6 bases, the J end by 7 bases, with 9 bases between. The CDR3 runs to 11 residues. The chain's CDR3 is CASSSPVGYTF. In DNA, the CDR3 is TGTGCCAGCAGCTCTCCCGTTGGCTACACCTTC.

This chain uses TRBV9 with TRBJ1-6; perhaps TRBD1 as D (6 bases). Germline V gene sequence: CDR1 SGDLS, CDR2 YYNGEE. The CDR3 extends over 17 amino acids. V was cut by 0 bases and J by 5 bases, with 15 bases left in between. CDR3 sequence reads: CASSVVPTGLDNSPLHF. The DNA for the CDR3 is TGTGCCAGCAGCGTAGTCCCAACAGGGCTTGATAATTCACCCCTCCACTTT.

This clone has a single count. The J gene is TRBJ2-2, the V gene TRBV19; D possibly corresponds to TRBD2 (6 bases). Germline CDR1 reads LNHDA; CDR2 reads SQIVND (reference sequence). This CDR3 is 15 amino acids long. Trimming shortened V by 3 bases and J by 4 bases, and 12 bases separated the two germline ends. The CDR3 DNA is TGTGCCAGTAGTATGGTAGCGGCTCTCACCGGGGAGCTGTTTTTT. This gives the protein CASSMVAALTGELFF.

This chain links TRBV15 with TRBJ1-3; D not certain. CDR3 length equals 14 residues. Per the germline V gene, CDR1 is LNHNV and CDR2 is YYDKDF (reference sequence). The ends were cut back, 3 bases at V and 9 bases at J, with 15 bases in the middle. In DNA form, the CDR3 reads TGTGCCACCAGCAGTGGCGGTCCTCGCGGCACCATATATTTT. It yields the protein CATSSGGPRGTIYF.

The chain employs TRBV7-8 and TRBJ2-7; the D gene is possibly TRBD1 (5 bases). V lost 2 bases and J 4 bases, leaving 15 bases between the germline ends. Germline assignment: CDR1 SGHVS and CDR2 FQNEAQ. The CDR3 has 15 residues. The CDR3 spells CASSLSVTVRYEQYF. The CDR3 DNA sequence: TGTGCCAGCAGCTTATCTGTGACAGTGCGGTACGAGCAGTACTTC. Based on the CDR3 plus reference TRBV7-8 and TRBJ2-7, the full variable domain is GAGVSQSPRYKVAKRGQDVALRCDPISGHVSLFWYQQALGQGPEFLTYFQNEAQLDKSGLPSDRFFAERPEGSVSTLKIQRTQQEDSAVYLCASSLSVTVRYEQYFGPGTRLTVT.

The CDR3 DNA reads TGTGCCAGCAGTTTTTCGGGAGGCCCCGGTTCACCCCTCCACTTT. Translated, it gives CASSFSGGPGSPLHF. V usage is TRBV27 and J usage is TRBJ1-6; D ambiguous. The germline V gene has CDR1 MNHEY and CDR2 SMNVEV (reference sequence). V was trimmed by 3 bases and J by 9 bases, leaving 15 bases between them. The CDR3 has 15 amino acids.

The V gene is TRBV2, the J gene TRBJ2-5, with D possibly being TRBD2 (5 bases). This CDR3 spans 18 amino acids. Germline V CDR1 and CDR2: SNHLY, FYNNEI. V was shortened by 5 bases and J by 1 base, with 23 bases between the two germline ends. The CDR3 loop is CASSRRGPRGLRQETQYF. CDR3 bases: TGTGCCAGCAGTAGGAGAGGGCCCCGAGGACTTCGCCAAGAGACCCAGTACTTC.

This CDR3 reads CASSQRGGAPKDTQYF. DNA of the CDR3: TGCGCCAGCAGCCAACGCGGGGGCGCGCCTAAAGATACGCAGTATTTT. This chain uses TRBV4-1 with TRBJ2-3, with D perhaps TRBD2 (7 bases). V lost 2 bases to trimming and J lost 5 bases, with 17 bases between them. Germline V gene data show CDR1 as MGHRA and CDR2 as YSYEKL. The CDR3 length is 16 residues.

The V call is TRBV10-3, the J call TRBJ1-1; maybe TRBD1 (5 bases). CDR1 is ENHRY, CDR2 SYGVKD, per germline. There are 15 residues in the CDR3. Trimming removed 4 bases from V and 5 bases from J, with 17 bases in between. CDR3 residues: CAISASAGLGTEAFF. In DNA, the CDR3 is TGTGCCATCAGTGCATCAGCAGGGCTCGGAACTGAAGCTTTCTTT.

This rearrangement joins TRBV6-5 to TRBJ1-2, with 7 bases lining up with TRBD1. CDR3 length: 13 amino acids. The germline V gene has CDR1 MNHEY and CDR2 SVGAGI. The ends lost 7 bases at V and 5 bases at J; junction bases unmatched: 7. The CDR3 protein is CASKKGANYGYTF. CDR3 DNA: TGTGCCAGCAAGAAGGGGGCGAATTATGGCTACACCTTC.

This clone was seen a single time. The CDR3 loop reads CASINSLGGGGTQYF. CDR3 DNA: TGTGCCAGCATCAATTCTCTGGGGGGGGGTGGGACCCAGTACTTC. This rearrangement joins TRBV6-6 to TRBJ2-5, with 7 bases lining up with TRBD2. Trimming at V came to 7 bases and at J to 7 bases, leaving 15 bases not matched to a gene. CDR1 and CDR2 (germline): MNHNY, SVGAGI (reference sequence). The CDR3 totals 15 residues.

V is TRBV7-9 and J is TRBJ1-6, with a weak D call TRBD1 (6 bases). The germline CDR1 and CDR2 sequences are SEHNR and FQNEAQ (reference sequence). The CDR3 length is 13 residues. V lost 3 bases to trimming and J lost 14 bases, with 14 bases between them. The CDR3 spells CASSFGQGLTLHF. The CDR3 coding sequence is TGTGCCAGCAGCTTCGGGCAGGGGTTGACCCTCCACTTT. Full variable domain (remainder filled in from reference TRBV7-9 and TRBJ1-6): DTGVSQNPRHKITKRGQNVTFRCDPISEHNRLYWYRQTLGQGPEFLTYFQNEAQLEKSRLLSDRFSAERPKGSFSTLEIQRTEQGDSAMYLCASSFGQGLTLHFGNGTRLTVT.

The chain employs TRBV29-1 and TRBJ2-1; 12 bases are a match to TRBD2. The J segment lost 5 bases and the V segment lost 8 bases, leaving 4 bases of the junction unmatched. The length of the CDR3 is 13 residues. The germline CDR1 and CDR2 sequences are SQVTM and ANQGSEA. The CDR3 reads CSQRLAGDNEQFF. In DNA form, the CDR3 reads TGCAGCCAGAGACTAGCGGGGGACAATGAGCAGTTCTTC.

V usage is TRBV7-8 and J usage is TRBJ1-1; 7 bases line up with TRBD1. V was pared by 1 base and J by 4 bases, with 12 bases of the junction left unmatched. The CDR3 loop spans 17 amino acids. CDR1 is SGHVS, CDR2 FQNEAQ, per germline. The CDR3 DNA sequence: TGTGCCAGCAGCTTAGGGTACAGGGGTCCGGTCGGCACTGAAGCTTTCTTT. Its protein product is CASSLGYRGPVGTEAFF.

The gene calls are TRBV2 and TRBJ2-7; 8 bases agree with TRBD1. This CDR3 contains 12 residues. Per the germline V gene, CDR1 is SNHLY and CDR2 is FYNNEI. J lost 5 bases, V lost 5 bases, and 2 bases had no gene match. The CDR3 nucleotides read TGTGCCAGCAGTAACAGGGGGGACGAGCAGTACTTC. This codes for CASSNRGDEQYF.

The chain links TRBV5-6 to TRBJ1-3; D is unclear. There are 14 residues in the CDR3. Deletions cut 0 bases from V and 0 bases from J, with 4 bases between. Germline CDR1 reads SGHDT; CDR2 reads YYEEEE. The CDR3 region is CASSLGSSGNTIYF. The CDR3, as DNA: TGTGCCAGCAGCTTGGGGAGCTCTGGAAACACCATATATTTT.

V and J are TRBV19 and TRBJ2-1; TRBD1 matches 7 bases. The V segment lost 0 bases and the J segment 2 bases; nucleotides outside the gene matches: 1. Per the germline V gene, CDR1 is LNHDA and CDR2 is SQIVND (reference sequence). The CDR3 sequence is 15 residues long. CDR3 DNA: TGTGCCAGTAGTATAGATCAGGGGGCCTACAATGAGCAGTTCTTC. Protein product: CASSIDQGAYNEQFF.

Note on this clone: At one boundary the junction diverges from the germline segment, which might be a read error. This sample also contains other DNA sequences that code for the same CDR3. V gene TRBV27 combines with J gene TRBJ2-7, with D possibly being TRBD1 (6 bases). CDR3 length equals 13 residues. From germline, CDR1 is MNHEY and CDR2 SMNVEV (reference sequence). CDR3 region: CASSALGANEQYF. The DNA for the CDR3 is TGTGCTAGCAGCGCCCTGGGGGCAAACGAGCAGTACTTC.

The genes are TRBV7-8 and TRBJ2-3; the match to TRBD2 covers 8 bases. Losses at the gene ends were 4 bases for V and 0 bases for J; bases not matched to a gene: 12. Germline V lookup: CDR1 SGHVS, CDR2 FQNEAQ. The CDR3 has 18 residues. The CDR3 here is CASSSRLAHMFSTDTQYF. The CDR3 coding sequence is TGTGCCAGCAGCTCCCGACTAGCGCATATGTTTAGCACAGATACGCAGTATTTT. Full variable domain (outside the CDR3, taken from reference TRBV7-8 and TRBJ2-3): GAGVSQSPRYKVAKRGQDVALRCDPISGHVSLFWYQQALGQGPEFLTYFQNEAQLDKSGLPSDRFFAERPEGSVSTLKIQRTQQEDSAVYLCASSSRLAHMFSTDTQYFGPGTRLTVL.

This clone has a handful of counts. The V call is TRBV5-1, the J call TRBJ2-1; tentative D call: TRBD2 (7 bases). Trimming stripped 5 bases from V and 2 bases from J, with 11 bases between. The CDR3 has 14 amino acids. Germline V lookup: CDR1 SGHRS, CDR2 YFSETQ. Written as DNA, the CDR3 is TGCGCCAGCAGAGGGGGGGGCACCTACAATGAGCAGTTCTTC. It specifies CASRGGGTYNEQFF.